The 26 T cell receptor beta chains below were found in one sample sequenced in a study of PD-L1 blockade in urothelial cancer. Profiled with immunoSEQ multiplex PCR; TCRdb holds only in-frame clones, not every one. The table includes under 40,000 clones, 80% to 95% detected once. Source: PBMCs, taken around atezolizumab (anti-PD-L1) treatment. The receptors originated from a man in his 70s with urothelial cancer.

This chain joins TRBV19 and TRBJ2-1; TRBD2 aligns across 11 bases. The V gene end was trimmed by 4 bases and the J gene end by 5 bases; junction bases not matched to a gene: 4. CDR1 is LNHDA and CDR2 is SQIVND in the germline V gene (reference sequence). The CDR3 is made up of 15 amino acids. CDR3: CASSTPGLADNEQFF. CDR3 DNA: TGTGCCAGTAGTACCCCGGGACTAGCGGACAATGAGCAGTTCTTC.

The chain has TRBV5-4 and TRBJ1-4; 7 bases align to TRBD1. The CDR3 contains 16 residues. The V and J ends lost 3 bases and 5 bases, in that order; junction bases with no gene match: 10. Germline V CDR1 and CDR2: SGHNT, YYREEE (reference sequence). The CDR3 coding sequence is TGTGCCAGCAGCTACAGGGCCCCCAGGGGGAATGAAAAACTGTTTTTT. Amino acid sequence: CASSYRAPRGNEKLFF. Full variable domain (outside the CDR3, taken from reference TRBV5-4 and TRBJ1-4): ETGVTQSPTHLIKTRGQQVTLRCSSQSGHNTVSWYQQALGQGPQFIFQYYREEENGRGNFPPRFSGLQFPNYSSELNVNALELDDSALYLCASSYRAPRGNEKLFFGSGTQLSVL.

The chain uses TRBV6-1 and TRBJ2-2, with D unresolved. The CDR3 extends over 14 amino acids. In germline, CDR1 is MNHNS, CDR2 SASEGT. Trimming pared 4 bases from V and 4 bases from J, leaving 10 bases between. CDR3 in amino acids: CASSALRSTGELFF. CDR3 in DNA: TGTGCCAGCAGTGCCTTGCGGAGCACCGGGGAGCTGTTTTTT.

This clone came up once. This rearrangement joins TRBV5-1 to TRBJ1-1; possible D gene TRBD1, 5 bases. The CDR3 is 16 amino acids. Deletions cut 0 bases from V and 3 bases from J, with 15 bases between. Germline V CDR1 and CDR2: SGHRS, YFSETQ. DNA of the CDR3: TGCGCCAGCAGCTTGGAGGGGTCCCCAGTTGACACTGAAGCTTTCTTT. Translation gives CASSLEGSPVDTEAFF.

This clone appeared a single time. The chain has TRBV2 and TRBJ2-6; tentative D call: TRBD2 (5 bases). The CDR3 covers 15 residues. V lost 10 bases, J lost 1 base, and 14 bases lay in between. Germline CDR1 and CDR2: SNHLY and FYNNEI. For the CDR3, the DNA is TGTGCCACCGAAGGGAGAGCTTCTGGGGCCAACGTCCTGACTTTC. As protein: CATEGRASGANVLTF.

This clone has only one observation. The chain recombines TRBV10-2 with TRBJ2-3, with D tentatively TRBD1 (6 bases). CDR1 and CDR2 (germline): WSHSY, SAAADI. The CDR3 is 14 residues long. Trimming pared 4 bases from V and 3 bases from J, leaving 11 bases between. The CDR3 nucleotides read TGCGCCAGCAGTGCAATAGGGGGAACAGATACGCAGTATTTT. It codes for CASSAIGGTDTQYF.

The CDR3 DNA reads as TGTGCCTCTCATCGCCCCCAGGCCCGGAATTCACCCCTCCACTTT. It specifies CASHRPQARNSPLHF. This rearrangement joins TRBV6-1 to TRBJ1-6; the D is unclear. V gave up 11 bases and J gave up 7 bases, with 21 bases separating them. Germline V gene sequence: CDR1 MNHNS, CDR2 SASEGT. The CDR3 length is 15 residues.

This clone was recorded only once. This sequence joins TRBV28 and TRBJ1-4; D not resolved. CDR3 length equals 12 residues. CDR1 and CDR2 from the germline V gene are MDHEN and SYDVKM. Trimming cost V 6 bases and J 8 bases, with 10 bases left between them. The CDR3: CASSLTREKLFF. The CDR3 DNA is TGTGCCAGCAGCCTGACTCGCGAAAAACTGTTTTTT.

V and J are TRBV5-1 and TRBJ1-2; D is perhaps TRBD1 (5 bases). Germline CDR1 SGHRS, CDR2 YFSETQ. V was pared by 0 bases and J by 6 bases, with 12 bases between. The CDR3 has 14 residues. CDR3 bases: TGCGCCAGCAGCTTGGGACAGCCCAGGGATGGCTACACCTTC. Protein sequence: CASSLGQPRDGYTF.

The chain uses TRBV29-1 and TRBJ2-1, with 10 nucleotides matching TRBD2. The CDR3 consists of 12 residues. With 3 bases clipped from V and 10 bases from J, the junction kept 3 bases outside the gene matches. CDR1 is SQVTM and CDR2 is ANQGSEA in the germline V gene. The chain's CDR3 is CSVDGLAVEQFF. The DNA of the CDR3 is TGCAGCGTTGACGGACTAGCGGTAGAGCAGTTCTTC.

The CDR3 bases are TGTGCCAGCAGTGAAACAGGGGGCGTCTCCCTCACGGCAGCTTTCTTT. The encoded protein is CASSETGGVSLTAAFF. The chain is built from TRBV25-1 and TRBJ1-1; TRBD1 matches at 9 bases. Trimming at V came to 2 bases and at J to 10 bases, leaving 14 bases not matched to a gene. Germline V lookup: CDR1 MGHDK, CDR2 SYGVNS. The CDR3 is 16 residues long.

In DNA form, the CDR3 reads TGTGCCAGCAGCTTCGTGCAGCGGAATAGCAATCAGCCCCAGCATTTT. It translates to CASSFVQRNSNQPQHF. V gene TRBV28 combines with J gene TRBJ1-5; D is uncertain. Per the germline V gene, CDR1 is MDHEN and CDR2 is SYDVKM. The CDR3 is made up of 16 amino acids. The ends were cut back, 6 bases at V and 0 bases at J, with 15 bases in the middle. The complete variable domain, with remaining parts taken from reference TRBV28 and TRBJ1-5, reads DVKVTQSSRYLVKRTGEKVFLECVQDMDHENMFWYRQDPGLGLRLIYFSYDVKMKEKGDIPEGYSVSREKKERFSLILESASTNQTSMYLCASSFVQRNSNQPQHFGDGTRLSIL.

V usage is TRBV15 and J usage is TRBJ2-1; 9 nucleotides match TRBD2. With V trimmed by 5 bases and J by 6 bases, 8 bases remained unmatched. The CDR3 contains 15 residues. Per the germline V gene, CDR1 is LNHNV and CDR2 is YYDKDF (reference sequence). The CDR3: CATSGTREGINEQFF. The CDR3 DNA sequence: TGTGCCACCAGCGGCACGCGGGAGGGAATCAATGAGCAGTTCTTC.

CDR3 sequence: CSVVWQVVTDTQYF. The DNA of the CDR3 is TGCAGCGTTGTATGGCAGGTGGTCACAGATACGCAGTATTTT. The V call is TRBV29-1, the J call TRBJ2-3; D is unclear. The germline CDR1 and CDR2 sequences are SQVTM and ANQGSEA. The V end lost 4 bases, the J end lost 2 bases, and 13 bases lay between the germline ends. The CDR3 has 14 residues.

The chain couples TRBV6-1 to TRBJ2-7; 7 bases agree with TRBD2. The CDR3 runs to 15 residues. Germline values: CDR1 MNHNS, CDR2 SASEGT. J gave up 2 bases and V 1 base, and 5 bases lay outside the gene matches. The CDR3 sequence is CASSEEAGLTYEQYF. The CDR3 nucleotides are TGTGCCAGCAGTGAAGAAGCGGGACTGACCTACGAGCAGTACTTC.

The J gene is TRBJ1-4, the V gene TRBV7-6; no definite D call. The CDR3 length is 15 residues. V lost 6 bases, J lost 4 bases, and 15 bases lay in between. Germline V CDR1 and CDR2: SGHVS, FNYEAQ. The CDR3 spells CASRSTGRNNEKLFF. CDR3 bases: TGTGCCAGCAGGTCAACCGGGAGAAATAATGAAAAACTGTTTTTT.

This sequence joins TRBV2 and TRBJ1-1; D perhaps matches TRBD1 (5 bases). V was pared by 6 bases and J by 1 base, with 12 bases between. This CDR3 spans 14 amino acids. Germline loops: CDR1 SNHLY, CDR2 FYNNEI. The chain's CDR3 is CASRGGARNTEAFF. The CDR3, as DNA: TGTGCCAGCAGGGGAGGGGCCAGGAACACTGAAGCTTTCTTT.

The rearrangement uses TRBV19 and TRBJ2-5; 8 bases align to TRBD2. Unmatched junction bases numbered 5, after V lost 7 bases and J lost 4 bases. CDR1 and CDR2 from the germline V gene are LNHDA and SQIVND (reference sequence). This CDR3 has 13 amino acids. In DNA, the CDR3 is TGTGCCAGTACGAGCGGGAGTATAGAGACCCAGTACTTC. It translates to CASTSGSIETQYF.

V is TRBV13 and J is TRBJ2-6; TRBD1 might be the D (6 bases). This CDR3 is built from 17 residues. V lost 7 bases, J lost 1 base, and 17 bases lay in between. Germline V gene sequence: CDR1 PRHDT, CDR2 FYEKMQ (reference sequence). The DNA for the CDR3 is TGTGCCAGCATAGGGCAGGGGAAGTATTCTGGGGCCAACGTCCTGACTTTC. This sequence encodes CASIGQGKYSGANVLTF.

The J gene is TRBJ2-3, the V gene TRBV5-4, with TRBD2 matching 14 bases. Germline-derived CDR1 and CDR2 are SGHNT and YYREEE (reference sequence). The trim removed 2 bases at V and 6 bases at J, leaving 11 bases unmatched. The CDR3 runs to 18 residues. The CDR3 DNA follows: TGTGCCAGCAGCTTTGAAGTGAGGGGACTAGCGGGAGCCGATACGCAGTATTTT. This encodes CASSFEVRGLAGADTQYF.

This clone was detected a few times. This rearrangement joins TRBV7-2 to TRBJ2-1; D is unclear. The CDR3 runs to 15 residues. CDR1 and CDR2 from the germline V gene are SGHTA and FQGNSA. Deletions cut 8 bases from V and 3 bases from J, with 17 bases between. The CDR3 here is CASANPPRDYNEQFF. In nucleotides, the CDR3 is TGTGCCAGCGCCAACCCCCCTCGCGACTACAATGAGCAGTTCTTC.

This clone appeared once. V and J are TRBV28 and TRBJ1-5; D unclear. Trimming left V 7 bases short and J 2 bases short, with 6 bases between. The CDR3 loop spans 12 amino acids. CDR1 is MDHEN and CDR2 is SYDVKM in the germline V gene. For the CDR3, the DNA is TGTGCCAGCAACGAGGGCAATCAGCCCCAGCATTTT. As protein: CASNEGNQPQHF.

The chain joins TRBV11-2 to TRBJ2-2; no clear D. Germline assignment: CDR1 SGHAT and CDR2 FQNNGV. The CDR3 sequence is 15 residues long. V lost 4 bases and J lost 6, with 15 bases in between. Here the CDR3 DNA reads TGTGCCAGCAGCTCTCTTAGGAACGGAGCCGGGGAGCTGTTTTTT. Amino acid sequence: CASSSLRNGAGELFF.

This chain links TRBV2 with TRBJ1-5; D ambiguous. V lost 10 bases and J 6 bases, leaving 16 bases between the germline ends. CDR1 SNHLY and CDR2 FYNNEI come from the germline V gene. This CDR3 spans 13 amino acids. This chain's CDR3 is CATAVLGGQPQHF. CDR3 DNA sequence: TGTGCCACCGCTGTACTCGGAGGTCAGCCCCAGCATTTT.

J is TRBJ2-5 and V is TRBV7-3, with D possibly matching TRBD1 (6 bases). V was trimmed by 0 bases and J by 5 bases, leaving 10 bases between them. Germline V gene lookup returns CDR1 SGHTA and CDR2 FQGTGA. The CDR3 spans 14 residues. The CDR3 loop is CASSLTRQDETQYF. CDR3 nucleotides: TGTGCCAGCAGCTTAACCCGACAGGATGAGACCCAGTACTTC.

V usage is TRBV18 and J usage is TRBJ2-3; 14 bases agree with TRBD2. V lost 4 bases and J lost 1; bases outside the gene matches: 4. Germline values: CDR1 KGHSH, CDR2 LQKENI. The CDR3 spans 17 residues. In DNA, the CDR3 is TGTGCCAGCTCACGACTAGCGGGAGGGCCGGGCACAGATACGCAGTATTTT. This encodes CASSRLAGGPGTDTQYF.